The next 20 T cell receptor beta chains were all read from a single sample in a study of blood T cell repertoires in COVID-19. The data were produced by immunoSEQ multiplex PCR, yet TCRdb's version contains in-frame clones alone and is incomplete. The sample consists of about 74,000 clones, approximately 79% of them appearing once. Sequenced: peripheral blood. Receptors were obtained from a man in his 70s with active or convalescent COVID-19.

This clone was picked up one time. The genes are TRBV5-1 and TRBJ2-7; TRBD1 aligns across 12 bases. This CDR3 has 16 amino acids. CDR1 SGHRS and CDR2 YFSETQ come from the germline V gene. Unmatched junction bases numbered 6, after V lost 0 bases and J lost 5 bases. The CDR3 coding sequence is TGCGCCAGCAGCTTGGTGGGGACAGGGGGCGCGGACGAGCAGTACTTC. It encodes CASSLVGTGGADEQYF.

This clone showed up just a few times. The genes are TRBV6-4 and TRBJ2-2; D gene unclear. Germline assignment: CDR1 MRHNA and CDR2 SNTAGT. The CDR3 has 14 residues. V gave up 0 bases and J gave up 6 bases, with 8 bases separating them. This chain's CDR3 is CASSDSFAAGELFF. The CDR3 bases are TGTGCCAGCAGTGACTCTTTTGCGGCCGGGGAGCTGTTTTTT.

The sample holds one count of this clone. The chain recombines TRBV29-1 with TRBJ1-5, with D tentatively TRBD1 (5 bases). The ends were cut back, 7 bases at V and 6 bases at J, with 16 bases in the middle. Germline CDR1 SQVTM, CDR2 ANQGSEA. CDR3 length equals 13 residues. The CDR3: CSGGWELGQPQHF. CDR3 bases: TGCAGCGGGGGGTGGGAGTTGGGTCAGCCCCAGCATTTT.

CDR3 sequence (DNA): TGTGCCAGCAGCTTATCGAGGGTCCGAGCAAAACTGTTTTTT. This translates into CASSLSRVRAKLFF. The rearrangement uses TRBV7-2 and TRBJ1-4; unclear D gene. Germline loops: CDR1 SGHTA, CDR2 FQGNSA. This CDR3 contains 14 residues. The V gene lost 2 bases and the J gene lost 10 bases, with 14 bases spanning the gap.

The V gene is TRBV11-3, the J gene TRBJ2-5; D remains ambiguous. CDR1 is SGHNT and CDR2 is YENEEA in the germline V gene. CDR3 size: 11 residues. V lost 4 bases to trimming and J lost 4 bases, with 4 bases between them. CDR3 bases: TGTGCCAGCAGCTCCGGAGAGACCCAGTACTTC. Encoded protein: CASSSGETQYF.

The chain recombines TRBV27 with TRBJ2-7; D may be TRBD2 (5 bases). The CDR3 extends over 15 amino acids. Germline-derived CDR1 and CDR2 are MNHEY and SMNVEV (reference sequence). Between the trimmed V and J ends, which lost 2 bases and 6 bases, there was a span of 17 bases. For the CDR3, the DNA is TGTGCCAGCAGTTTAACCTCGGGAACTAGAGTCGAGCAGTACTTC. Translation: CASSLTSGTRVEQYF.

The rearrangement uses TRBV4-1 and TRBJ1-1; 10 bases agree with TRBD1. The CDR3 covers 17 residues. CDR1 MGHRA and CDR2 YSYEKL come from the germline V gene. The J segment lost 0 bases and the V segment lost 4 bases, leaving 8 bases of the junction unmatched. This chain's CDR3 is CASSLTGTGDLNTEAFF. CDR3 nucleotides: TGCGCCAGCAGCCTGACCGGGACAGGGGACTTGAACACTGAAGCTTTCTTT.

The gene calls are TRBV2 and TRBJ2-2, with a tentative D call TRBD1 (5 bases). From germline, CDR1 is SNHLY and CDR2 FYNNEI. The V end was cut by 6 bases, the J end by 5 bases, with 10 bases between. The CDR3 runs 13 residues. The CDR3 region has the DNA TGTGCCAGCAGAGGACACACGACCGGGGAGCTGTTTTTT. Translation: CASRGHTTGELFF.

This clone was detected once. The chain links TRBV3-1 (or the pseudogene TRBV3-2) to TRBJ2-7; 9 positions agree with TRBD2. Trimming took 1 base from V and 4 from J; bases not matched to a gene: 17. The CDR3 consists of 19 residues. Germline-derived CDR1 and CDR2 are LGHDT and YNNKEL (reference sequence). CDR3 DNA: TGTGCCAGCAGCCAAGGAAAGGTGCCTAGCGGGGAAAAGGGGTACGAGCAGTACTTC. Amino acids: CASSQGKVPSGEKGYEQYF.

CDR3 sequence reads: CAISEFGQVLDGYTF. The CDR3 nucleotides are TGTGCCATCAGTGAGTTTGGACAGGTTCTGGATGGCTACACCTTC. The chain carries TRBV10-3 and TRBJ1-2; 7 nucleotides match TRBD1. Germline V gene sequence: CDR1 ENHRY, CDR2 SYGVKD. This CDR3 comprises 15 residues. V trimming: 1 base; J trimming: 6 bases; junction bases outside the gene matches: 8.

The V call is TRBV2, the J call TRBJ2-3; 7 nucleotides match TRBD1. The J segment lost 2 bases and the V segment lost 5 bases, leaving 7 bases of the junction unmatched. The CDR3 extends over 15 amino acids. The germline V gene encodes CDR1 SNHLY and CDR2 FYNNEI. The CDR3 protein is CASSYRDRFTDTQYF. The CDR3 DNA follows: TGTGCCAGCAGTTACCGGGACAGATTCACAGATACGCAGTATTTT.

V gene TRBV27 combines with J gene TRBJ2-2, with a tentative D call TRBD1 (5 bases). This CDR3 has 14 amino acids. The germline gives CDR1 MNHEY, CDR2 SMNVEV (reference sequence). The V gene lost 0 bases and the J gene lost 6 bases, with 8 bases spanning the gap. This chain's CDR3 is CASSLSTVPGELFF. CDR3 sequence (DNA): TGTGCCAGCAGTTTATCGACAGTCCCCGGGGAGCTGTTTTTT.

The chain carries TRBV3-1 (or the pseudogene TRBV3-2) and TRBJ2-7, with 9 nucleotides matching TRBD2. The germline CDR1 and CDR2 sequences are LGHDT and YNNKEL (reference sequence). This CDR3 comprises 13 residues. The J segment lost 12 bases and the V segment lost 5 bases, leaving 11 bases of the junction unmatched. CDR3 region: CASSFSGGRAWYF. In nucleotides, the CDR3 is TGTGCCAGCAGCTTTAGCGGGGGACGAGCGTGGTACTTC.

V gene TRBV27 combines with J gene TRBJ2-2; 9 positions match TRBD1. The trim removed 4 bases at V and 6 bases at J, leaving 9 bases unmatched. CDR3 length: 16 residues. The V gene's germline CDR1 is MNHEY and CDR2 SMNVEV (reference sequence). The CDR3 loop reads CASSSLGTGRSGELFF. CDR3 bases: TGTGCCAGCAGTTCGCTTGGGACAGGGAGGTCCGGGGAGCTGTTTTTT.

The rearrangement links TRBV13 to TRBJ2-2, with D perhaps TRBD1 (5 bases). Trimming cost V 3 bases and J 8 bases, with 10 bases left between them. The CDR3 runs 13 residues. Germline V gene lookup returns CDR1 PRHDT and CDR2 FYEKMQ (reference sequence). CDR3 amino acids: CASSLTAVGELFF. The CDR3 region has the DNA TGTGCCAGCAGCTTGACAGCTGTTGGGGAGCTGTTTTTT. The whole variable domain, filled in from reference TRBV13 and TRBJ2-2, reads AAGVIQSPRHLIKEKRETATLKCYPIPRHDTVYWYQQGPGQDPQFLISFYEKMQSDKGSIPDRFSAQQFSDYHSELNMSSLELGDSALYFCASSLTAVGELFFGEGSRLTVL.

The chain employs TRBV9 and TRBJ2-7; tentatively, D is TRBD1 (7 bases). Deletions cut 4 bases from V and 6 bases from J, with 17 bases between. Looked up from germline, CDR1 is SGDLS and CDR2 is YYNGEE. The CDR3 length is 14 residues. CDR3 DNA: TGTGCCAGCAGCAGACTAGGGGGCCGCGTCGAGCAGTACTTC. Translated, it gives CASSRLGGRVEQYF.

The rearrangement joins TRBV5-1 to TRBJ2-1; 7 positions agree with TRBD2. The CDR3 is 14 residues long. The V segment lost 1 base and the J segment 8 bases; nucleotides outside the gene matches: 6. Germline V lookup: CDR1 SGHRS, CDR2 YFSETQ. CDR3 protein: CASSLWEGGDEQFF. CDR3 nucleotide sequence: TGCGCCAGCAGCTTGTGGGAGGGCGGGGATGAGCAGTTCTTC.

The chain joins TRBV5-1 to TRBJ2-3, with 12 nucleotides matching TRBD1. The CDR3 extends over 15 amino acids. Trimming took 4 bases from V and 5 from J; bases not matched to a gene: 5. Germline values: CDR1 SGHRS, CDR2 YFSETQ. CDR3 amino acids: CASSAGQGAGDTQYF. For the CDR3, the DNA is TGCGCCAGCAGCGCGGGACAGGGGGCTGGAGATACGCAGTATTTT.

For the CDR3, the DNA is TGTGCCAGCAGGAACCCCGGGGGGAGGGAGACCCAGTACTTC. Amino acid sequence: CASRNPGGRETQYF. This chain joins TRBV11-2 and TRBJ2-5, with TRBD2 matching 7 bases. The CDR3 sequence is 14 residues long. The V gene's germline CDR1 is SGHAT and CDR2 FQNNGV. The trim removed 6 bases at V and 5 bases at J, leaving 9 bases unmatched.

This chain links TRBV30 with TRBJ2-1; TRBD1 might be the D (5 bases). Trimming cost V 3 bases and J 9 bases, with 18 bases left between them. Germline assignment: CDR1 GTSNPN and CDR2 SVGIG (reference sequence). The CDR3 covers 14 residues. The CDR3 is CAWRNVQGLREQFF. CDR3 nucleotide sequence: TGTGCCTGGAGGAATGTCCAGGGTCTACGTGAGCAGTTCTTC.